These 21 T cell receptor beta chains originate from one sample sequenced in a study of cytomegalovirus exposure and HLA in healthy donors. PCR primers comprised 60 Vbeta and 13 Jbeta primers. Generated by immunoSEQ multiplex PCR, the TCRdb table keeps only in-frame clones and is missing some. Among tens of thousands of clones, 65% to 85% were seen once, and the ten largest hold 4.9%. Sequenced material: PBMCs. The receptor set was obtained from a man between 60 and 70 years old in good health and CMV-seropositive.

This chain connects TRBV5-1 to TRBJ2-1; 10 bases are shared with TRBD2. This CDR3 comprises 15 residues. The V gene end was trimmed by 4 bases and the J gene end by 5 bases; junction bases not matched to a gene: 6. From germline, CDR1 is SGHRS and CDR2 YFSETQ. The CDR3 is CASSPGTSDHNEQFF. The DNA for the CDR3 is TGCGCCAGCAGCCCCGGGACTAGCGATCACAATGAGCAGTTCTTC.

The CDR3 nucleotides read TGCGCCAGCAGCCCTGAGGGGACTGCGGGAAACACCATATATTTT. Encoded protein: CASSPEGTAGNTIYF. The chain links TRBV5-1 to TRBJ1-3; D is perhaps TRBD1 (5 bases). The CDR3 spans 15 residues. Per the germline V gene, CDR1 is SGHRS and CDR2 is YFSETQ. Trimming took 4 bases from V and 4 from J, leaving 15 bases between them.

This chain links TRBV28 with TRBJ1-2, with 7 bases fitting TRBD1. This CDR3 has 14 residues. Germline CDR1 MDHEN, CDR2 SYDVKM. V shed 4 bases and J 6 bases; nucleotides not matched to a gene: 8. CDR3 bases: TGTGCCAGCAGTTCGACAGGGATAATGGATGGCTACACCTTC. Amino acid sequence: CASSSTGIMDGYTF.

This sequence joins TRBV10-3 and TRBJ2-5; the match to TRBD1 covers 9 bases. V was pared by 7 bases and J by 1 base, with 1 base of the junction left unmatched. Germline V gene data show CDR1 as ENHRY and CDR2 as SYGVKD. The CDR3 runs 13 residues. The CDR3 protein is CAIKTGGQETQYF. CDR3 nucleotides: TGTGCCATCAAGACAGGGGGCCAAGAGACCCAGTACTTC.

The chain couples TRBV23-1 to TRBJ1-6; D ambiguous. TRBV23-1 is an open reading frame, and its role is uncertain. The length of the CDR3 is 17 residues. V lost 10 bases to trimming and J lost 8 bases, with 27 bases between them. The CDR3 spells CATLKPEGLISHSPLHF. The CDR3 DNA sequence: TGCGCCACTCTCAAACCCGAGGGCCTTATTTCCCATTCACCCCTCCACTTT.

The gene calls are TRBV5-6 and TRBJ2-7; the match to TRBD2 covers 8 bases. Trimming at V came to 5 bases and at J to 6 bases, leaving 4 bases not matched to a gene. Germline lookup yields CDR1 SGHDT and CDR2 YYEEEE. This CDR3 is 12 amino acids long. CDR3 region: CASRPGLGEQYF. DNA for the CDR3: TGTGCCAGCAGGCCGGGACTAGGCGAGCAGTACTTC. Full variable domain (rest looked up from reference TRBV5-6 and TRBJ2-7): DAGVTQSPTHLIKTRGQQVTLRCSPKSGHDTVSWYQQALGQGPQFIFQYYEEEERQRGNFPDRFSGHQFPNYSSELNVNALLLGDSALYLCASRPGLGEQYFGPGTRLTVT.

In its sample, this clone was seen a few times. The chain is built from TRBV6-5 and TRBJ1-4, with D uncertain. The CDR3 runs 15 residues. Between the trimmed V and J ends, which lost 6 bases and 3 bases, there was a span of 14 bases. CDR1 is MNHEY, CDR2 SVGAGI, per germline. CDR3 bases: TGTGCCAGCAGCTCCCAAACAGTAGCTAATGAAAAACTGTTTTTT. Encoded protein: CASSSQTVANEKLFF.

V gene TRBV5-4 combines with J gene TRBJ1-6; TRBD1 matches at 8 bases. Germline values: CDR1 SGHNT, CDR2 YYREEE (reference sequence). J gave up 10 bases and V 3 bases, and 18 bases lay outside the gene matches. The CDR3 length is 18 residues. The CDR3 reads CASSYGVGQEVFGSPLHF. CDR3 DNA: TGTGCCAGCAGCTATGGGGTGGGACAGGAGGTATTCGGATCACCCCTCCACTTT.

The chain has TRBV6-6 and TRBJ2-6; D not certain. This CDR3 is 14 amino acids long. With 9 bases removed from V and 4 bases from J, the gap between germline ends came to 13 bases. CDR1 is MNHNY, CDR2 SVGAGI, per germline (reference sequence). The CDR3 loop reads CASSLSSGANVLTF. The CDR3 DNA reads as TGTGCCAGTTCGCTCAGTTCCGGGGCCAACGTCCTGACTTTC.

DNA for the CDR3: TGTGCCAGCAGTTTAGATGGCGGGAGGGCCACTGAGCAGTTCTTC. This codes for CASSLDGGRATEQFF. This rearrangement joins TRBV27 to TRBJ2-1; 9 bases are a match to TRBD2. The germline CDR1 and CDR2 sequences are MNHEY and SMNVEV (reference sequence). The CDR3 extends over 15 amino acids. With 2 bases clipped from V and 9 bases from J, the junction kept 8 bases outside the gene matches.

The genes are TRBV11-2 and TRBJ1-1; D possibly corresponds to TRBD1 (6 bases). This CDR3 has 13 amino acids. Germline CDR1 reads SGHAT; CDR2 reads FQNNGV. Trimming left V 8 bases short and J 6 bases short, with 16 bases between. The CDR3 DNA sequence: TGTGCCAGCCCCGGGAGGGGGAGGGCTGAAGCTTTCTTT. Translating it yields CASPGRGRAEAFF.

The table lists this clone with a few counts. This chain joins TRBV5-1 and TRBJ1-4; no clear D. Germline CDR1 and CDR2: SGHRS and YFSETQ. This CDR3 has 15 residues. V was clipped by 4 bases and J by 0 bases, with 10 bases between them. The CDR3 coding sequence is TGCGCCAGCAGCCCATTGGCTGCAACTAATGAAAAACTGTTTTTT. Encoded protein: CASSPLAATNEKLFF.

The chain recombines TRBV27 with TRBJ2-5, with TRBD2 as a possible D gene (6 bases). The CDR3 extends over 15 amino acids. V lost 2 bases and J lost 0, with 10 bases in between. Germline values: CDR1 MNHEY, CDR2 SMNVEV (reference sequence). In DNA, the CDR3 is TGTGCCAGCAGTTTAGTTTGGGGGGACCAAGAGACCCAGTACTTC. Its protein product is CASSLVWGDQETQYF.

The chain has TRBV27 and TRBJ2-5; the match to TRBD2 covers 7 bases. With V trimmed by 5 bases and J by 1 base, 7 bases remained unmatched. In germline, CDR1 is MNHEY, CDR2 SMNVEV (reference sequence). The CDR3 totals 15 residues. CDR3 DNA: TGTGCCAGCAGTCCCGTCTGGACTAGCCAAGAGACCCAGTACTTC. This gives the protein CASSPVWTSQETQYF.

This clone was counted between two and nine times. The gene calls are TRBV29-1 and TRBJ2-1; TRBD2 matches 10 bases. With V trimmed by 5 bases and J by 8 bases, 6 bases remained unmatched. CDR3 size: 13 residues. Germline-derived CDR1 and CDR2 are SQVTM and ANQGSEA. The chain's CDR3 is CSVCLAGDYEQFF. The CDR3 DNA reads TGCAGCGTTTGCCTAGCGGGAGACTATGAGCAGTTCTTC.

The chain combines TRBV29-1 with TRBJ2-1; maybe TRBD2 (5 bases). Per the germline V gene, CDR1 is SQVTM and CDR2 is ANQGSEA. V dropped 6 bases and J dropped 12 bases, with 12 bases sitting between them. The CDR3 has 10 amino acids. CDR3 coding DNA: TGCAGCGTGGCTAGCTTTGGGCAGTTCTTC. The encoded protein is CSVASFGQFF.

The rearrangement joins TRBV5-1 to TRBJ2-7; 9 bases agree with TRBD1. The CDR3 extends over 16 amino acids. Germline CDR1 and CDR2: SGHRS and YFSETQ. With 4 bases clipped from V and 2 bases from J, the junction kept 10 bases outside the gene matches. The CDR3 bases are TGCGCCAGCAGCCGCAGTCCGGGACAGGGTGCCTACGAGCAGTACTTC. Its protein is CASSRSPGQGAYEQYF.

The CDR3 DNA reads TGCGCCAGCAGCCAGTCACACAGGGGAGTCGCAGATACGCAGTATTTT. This codes for CASSQSHRGVADTQYF. V and J are TRBV4-3 and TRBJ2-3, with 7 bases aligning to TRBD1. The trim removed 3 bases at V and 4 bases at J, leaving 10 bases unmatched. The length of the CDR3 is 16 residues. Per germline, CDR1 LGHNA and CDR2 YSLEER.

The chain employs TRBV4-1 and TRBJ1-4; D might be TRBD1 (6 bases). The V end lost 1 base, the J end lost 5 bases, and 14 bases lay between the germline ends. The CDR3 totals 16 residues. From germline, CDR1 is MGHRA and CDR2 YSYEKL. For the CDR3, the DNA is TGCGCCAGCAGCCAAGCGATGGGGACACCCAATGAAAAACTGTTTTTT. Protein sequence: CASSQAMGTPNEKLFF.

This clone was recorded once. The chain links TRBV9 to TRBJ2-6; 9 bases map to TRBD1. Germline assignment: CDR1 SGDLS and CDR2 YYNGEE. V lost 0 bases and J lost 4; bases outside the gene matches: 11. The CDR3 loop spans 19 amino acids. The CDR3 region has the DNA TGTGCCAGCAGCGTAGGGGGATGGGGACAGGGTTCCGGGGCCAACGTCCTGACTTTC. Protein: CASSVGGWGQGSGANVLTF.

The chain carries TRBV6-1 and TRBJ1-5, with D unclear. The ends were cut back, 4 bases at V and 6 bases at J, with 10 bases in the middle. From germline, CDR1 is MNHNS and CDR2 SASEGT. The CDR3 spans 13 residues. The DNA of the CDR3 is TGTGCCAGCAGTGTTCCCCCCAGTCAGCCCCAGCATTTT. This codes for CASSVPPSQPQHF.